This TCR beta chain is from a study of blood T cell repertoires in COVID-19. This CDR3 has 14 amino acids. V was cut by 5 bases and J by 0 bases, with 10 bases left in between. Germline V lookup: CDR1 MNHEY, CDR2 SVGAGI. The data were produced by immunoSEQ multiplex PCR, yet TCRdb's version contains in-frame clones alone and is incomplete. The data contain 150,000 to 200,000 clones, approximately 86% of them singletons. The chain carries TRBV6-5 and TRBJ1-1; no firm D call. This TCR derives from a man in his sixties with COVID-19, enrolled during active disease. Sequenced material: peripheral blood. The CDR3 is CASSPSSVNTEAFF. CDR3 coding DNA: TGTGCCAGCAGTCCTTCCTCTGTGAACACTGAAGCTTTCTTT.